The T cell receptor (beta chain) under discussion was sequenced for a study of Graves' ophthalmopathy and Graves' hyperthyroidism. Looking at the study overall: Investigators collected peripheral blood at initial diagnosis, before any treatment was given. General study findings and limits: Researchers report that a 13-signature model separated ophthalmopathy from stable hyperthyroidism, posting about 87% sensitivity and more than 70% specificity.

For repertoire sequencing, the TCR beta CDR3 regions were amplified from RNA transcripts. In the first round, RT-PCR was carried out with HTBI primers, and a multiplex PCR formed the second round. TCRdb used MiXCR to reprocess the multiplex PCR reads, holding one entry per CDR3 protein. Here the sample spans about 700,000 distinct CDR3 sequences, roughly two fifths being singletons. Concerning this clonotype itself: Its antigen is not identified.

Per the germline V gene, CDR1 is SGHTA and CDR2 is FQGNSA. The CDR3 is 12 amino acids. Trimming took off 6 bases at V and 1 base at J, with 5 bases between the two ends. The study enrolled ophthalmopathy donors with moderate-to-severe activity, CAS ≥3, NOSPECS ≥4 and duration under 3 months. Clinical symptoms and serum thyroxine were used for diagnosis; TRAb, thyroid ultrasound and orbital computed tomography were also relied on. The receptor's source is an adult man with Graves' ophthalmopathy. The chain carries TRBV7-2 and TRBJ2-3; D call uncertain. The specimen was peripheral blood. CDR3 amino acids: CASRWGTDTQYF. The CDR3 coding sequence is TGTGCCAGCAGGTGGGGCACAGATACGCAGTATTTT.